Sequencing of this TCR beta chain was carried out in a study of CD8 T cells in Susac syndrome. The RNA input was roughly 0.45 to 1 ug, and it was reverse transcribed with random hexamers. A single record per CDR3 protein comes from TCRdb applying MiXCR to the immunoSEQ multiplex PCR reads. Of approximately 170,000 distinct CDR3 sequences listed, 90% to 95% are singletons. The CD8+ and CD4+ T cells were isolated magnetically using a negative isolation approach, whereas the TEMRA cells were enriched by FACS. This CDR3 region has 13 residues. Per germline, CDR1 LNHDA and CDR2 SQIVND (reference sequence). The V end was cut by 5 bases, the J end by 4 bases, with 12 bases between.

The chain is built from TRBV19 and TRBJ2-7; D unclear. The sequence was obtained from a human donor in good health. The sample comprised CD4+ T cells from PBMCs. The CDR3 sequence is CASSHPWIYEQYF. The DNA for the CDR3 is TGTGCCAGTAGTCACCCCTGGATTTACGAGCAGTACTTC.